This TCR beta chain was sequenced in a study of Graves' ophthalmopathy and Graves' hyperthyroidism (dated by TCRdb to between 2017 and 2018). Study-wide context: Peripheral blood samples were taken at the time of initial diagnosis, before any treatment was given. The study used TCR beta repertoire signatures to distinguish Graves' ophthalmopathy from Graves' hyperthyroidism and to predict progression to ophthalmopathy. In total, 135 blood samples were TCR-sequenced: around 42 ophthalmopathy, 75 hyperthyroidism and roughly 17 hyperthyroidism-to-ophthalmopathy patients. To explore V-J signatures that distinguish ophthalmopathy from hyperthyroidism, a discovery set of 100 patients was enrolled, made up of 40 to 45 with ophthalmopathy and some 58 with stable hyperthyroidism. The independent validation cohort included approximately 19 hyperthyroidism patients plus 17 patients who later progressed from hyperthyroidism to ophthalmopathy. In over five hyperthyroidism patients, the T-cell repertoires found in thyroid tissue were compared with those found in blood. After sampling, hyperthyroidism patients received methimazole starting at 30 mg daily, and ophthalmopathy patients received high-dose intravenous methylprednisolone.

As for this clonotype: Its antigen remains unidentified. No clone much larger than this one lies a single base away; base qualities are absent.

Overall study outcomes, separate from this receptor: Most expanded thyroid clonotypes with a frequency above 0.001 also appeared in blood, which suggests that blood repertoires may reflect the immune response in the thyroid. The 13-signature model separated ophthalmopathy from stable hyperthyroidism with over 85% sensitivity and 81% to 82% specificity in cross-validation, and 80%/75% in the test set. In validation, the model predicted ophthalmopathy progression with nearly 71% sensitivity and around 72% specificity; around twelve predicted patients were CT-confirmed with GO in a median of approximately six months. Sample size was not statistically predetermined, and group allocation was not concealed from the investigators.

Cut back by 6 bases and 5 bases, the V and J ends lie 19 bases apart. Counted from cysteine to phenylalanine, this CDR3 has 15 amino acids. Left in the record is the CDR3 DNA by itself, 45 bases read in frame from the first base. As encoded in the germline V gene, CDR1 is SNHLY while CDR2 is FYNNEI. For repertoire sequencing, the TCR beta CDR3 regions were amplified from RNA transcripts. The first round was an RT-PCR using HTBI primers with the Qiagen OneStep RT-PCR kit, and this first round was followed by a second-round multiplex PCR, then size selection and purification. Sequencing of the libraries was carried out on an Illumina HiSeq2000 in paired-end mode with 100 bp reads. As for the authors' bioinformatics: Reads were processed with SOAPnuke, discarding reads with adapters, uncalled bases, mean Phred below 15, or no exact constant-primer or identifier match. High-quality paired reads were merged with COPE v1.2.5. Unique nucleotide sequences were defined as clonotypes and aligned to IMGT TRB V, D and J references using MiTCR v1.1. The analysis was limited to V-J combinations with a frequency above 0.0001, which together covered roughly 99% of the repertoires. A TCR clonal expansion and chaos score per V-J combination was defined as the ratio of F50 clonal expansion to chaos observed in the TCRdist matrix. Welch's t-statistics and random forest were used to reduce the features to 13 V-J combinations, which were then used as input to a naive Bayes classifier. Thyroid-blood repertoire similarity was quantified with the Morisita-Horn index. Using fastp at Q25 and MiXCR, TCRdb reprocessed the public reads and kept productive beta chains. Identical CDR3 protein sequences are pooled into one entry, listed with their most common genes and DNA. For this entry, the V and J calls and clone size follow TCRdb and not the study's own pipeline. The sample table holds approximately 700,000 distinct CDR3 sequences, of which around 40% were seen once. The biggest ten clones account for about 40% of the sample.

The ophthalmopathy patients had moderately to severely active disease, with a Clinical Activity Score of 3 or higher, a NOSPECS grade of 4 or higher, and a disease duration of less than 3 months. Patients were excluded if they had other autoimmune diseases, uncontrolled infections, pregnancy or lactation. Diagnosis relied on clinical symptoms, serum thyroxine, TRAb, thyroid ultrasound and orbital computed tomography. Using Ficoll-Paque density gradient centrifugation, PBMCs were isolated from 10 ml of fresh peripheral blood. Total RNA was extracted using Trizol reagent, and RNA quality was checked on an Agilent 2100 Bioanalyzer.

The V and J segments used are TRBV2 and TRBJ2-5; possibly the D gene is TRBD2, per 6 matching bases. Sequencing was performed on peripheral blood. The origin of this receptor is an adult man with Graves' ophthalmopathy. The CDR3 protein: CASSESPGVVETQYF. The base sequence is TGTGCCAGCAGCGAATCTCCGGGGGTAGTGGAGACCCAGTACTTC.